This T cell receptor beta chain came from a study of tumor-infiltrating lymphocytes in primary liver carcinoma. General study findings and limits: When set against blood, tumors had a significantly higher top-250-clone fraction (p = 0.039). Among the pair types, tumor region pairs showed more overlap than tumor-adjacent and tumor-blood pairs. Just around 7.5-25% of top clones spanned all five tumor regions.

As concerns this clonotype: Its cognate antigen is unknown.

TCR beta cDNA came from about 0.45 ug total RNA, primed with a constant-region primer. Generation of the TCR beta libraries relied on three nested multiplex PCR rounds using slightly modified ARM-PCR. MiXCR was run by TCRdb on the multiplex PCR reads, yielding one entry per CDR3 protein. The sample has roughly 200,000 distinct CDR3 sequences, just under 85% seen once; the top ten hold over 15%. It was from about 21-30 mg of unsorted bulk tissue that RNA and DNA were co-extracted. Uniformly, tumor samples exhibited a viable tumor cell fraction exceeding 75%. Sequences were obtained from tumor tissue from primary liver carcinoma. This TCR was sampled from a man aged 35-49 years with primary liver carcinoma and hepatitis B virus infection.

In DNA form, the CDR3 reads TGCAGCGACATGACAGGGATGGAGGGCTACACCTTC. Translation gives CSDMTGMEGYTF. The gene calls are TRBV29-1 and TRBJ1-2; 7 bases are a match to TRBD1. This CDR3 spans 12 amino acids. Germline-derived CDR1 and CDR2 are SQVTM and ANQGSEA. Unmatched junction bases numbered 10, after V lost 7 bases and J lost 8 bases. The full variable domain, its missing parts supplied by reference TRBV29-1 and TRBJ1-2, is SAVISQKPSRDICQRGTSLTIQCQVDSQVTMMFWYRQQPGQSLTLIATANQGSEATYESGFVIDKFPISRPNLTFSTLTVSNMSPEDSSIYLCSDMTGMEGYTFGSGTRLTVV.